Below, 11 T cell receptor beta chains from the same sample are listed, as sequenced in a study of T cells in Graves' hyperthyroidism and ophthalmopathy. Researchers took RNA transcripts and amplified the TCR beta CDR3 regions from them. Carried out on the TCR CDR3, a first-round RT-PCR used the HTBI primer set. One entry per CDR3 protein, called by TCRdb with MiXCR from the multiplex PCR reads. Counted here are hundreds of thousands of distinct CDR3 sequences, around 20% occurring once; the ten biggest clones make up 47%. The sequenced material came from blood. Receptor source: a man in his forties with Graves' ophthalmopathy.

The CDR3 region is CASNPGGRQLEAFF. The CDR3 DNA sequence: TGTGCCAGTAACCCGGGGGGGAGGCAACTCGAAGCTTTCTTT. The chain joins TRBV19 to TRBJ1-1; tentative D call: TRBD1 (5 bases). Germline values: CDR1 LNHDA, CDR2 SQIVND (reference sequence). This CDR3 has 14 residues. V was shortened by 7 bases and J by 8 bases, with 20 bases between the two germline ends.

J is TRBJ2-2 and V is TRBV12-3 or TRBV12-4; 8 positions match TRBD2. The CDR3 is made up of 16 amino acids. Unmatched junction bases numbered 12, after V lost 6 bases and J lost 6 bases. CDR3 region: CASRPGGGNLAGELFF. The CDR3 DNA reads as TGTGCCAGCAGACCCGGGGGGGGGAACTTGGCCGGGGAGCTGTTTTTT.

This clonotype was seen more than once but under ten times. This chain joins TRBV7-8 and TRBJ1-1; no clear D gene. The V gene's germline CDR1 is SGHVS and CDR2 FQNEAQ. The CDR3 runs 14 residues. V was trimmed by 8 bases and J by 0 bases, leaving 13 bases between them. CDR3 coding DNA: TGTGCCAGCTCCTCCGGTAACATGAACACTGAAGCTTTCTTT. It translates to CASSSGNMNTEAFF.

This clonotype was seen many times. The rearrangement joins TRBV18 to TRBJ2-3; D is possibly TRBD2 (5 bases). CDR1 and CDR2 (germline): KGHSH, LQKENI. Trimming cost V 1 base and J 3 bases, with 11 bases left between them. This CDR3 is built from 15 residues. DNA for the CDR3: TGTGCCAGCTCACCACTACTAGTTCATACAGATACGCAGTATTTT. Translating it yields CASSPLLVHTDTQYF.

This clonotype occurred a few times. V gene TRBV7-8 combines with J gene TRBJ2-1, with a possible D match to TRBD1 (6 bases). The CDR3 length is 15 residues. Germline V gene lookup returns CDR1 SGHVS and CDR2 FQNEAQ. Trimming stripped 6 bases from V and 5 bases from J, with 17 bases between. The chain's CDR3 is CASSIKGQPNNEQFF. The CDR3 DNA reads as TGTGCCAGCAGTATCAAAGGACAGCCAAACAATGAGCAGTTCTTC.

This clonotype occurred many times. The chain carries TRBV27 and TRBJ1-1, with D uncertain. Trimming took 3 bases from V and 0 from J, leaving 5 bases between them. Germline V gene sequence: CDR1 MNHEY, CDR2 SMNVEV (reference sequence). This CDR3 comprises 13 residues. This CDR3 is CASSFSMNTEAFF. DNA for the CDR3: TGTGCCAGCAGTTTTAGTATGAACACTGAAGCTTTCTTT.

This clonotype was picked up a small number of times. The chain is built from TRBV7-9 and TRBJ2-3; TRBD2 agrees at 7 bases. The J segment lost 4 bases and the V segment lost 5 bases, leaving 9 bases of the junction unmatched. CDR1 SEHNR and CDR2 FQNEAQ come from the germline V gene (reference sequence). This CDR3 has 15 residues. CDR3 sequence (DNA): TGTGCCAGCAGCGGGAGGGCCTGGAGCGCAGATACGCAGTATTTT. This translates into CASSGRAWSADTQYF.

This clonotype was detected ten times or more. The V call is TRBV12-3 or TRBV12-4, the J call TRBJ1-1; D call uncertain. The length of the CDR3 is 15 residues. The V end lost 3 bases, the J end lost 1 base, and 12 bases lay between the germline ends. DNA for the CDR3: TGTGCCAGCAGTTTGAATGGGAACACGAACACTGAAGCTTTCTTT. It encodes CASSLNGNTNTEAFF.

This clonotype has just a few counts. The chain couples TRBV5-1 to TRBJ2-7; no definite D call. Per the germline V gene, CDR1 is SGHRS and CDR2 is YFSETQ. The CDR3 runs to 14 residues. The germline V and J ends were trimmed by 4 bases and 2 bases, with 13 bases remaining between them. In DNA, the CDR3 is TGCGCCAGCAGCCCCGGCTCACCCGCCTACGAGCAGTACTTC. It translates to CASSPGSPAYEQYF.

The CDR3 sequence: CSARDLSGGKTQYF. As DNA, the CDR3 is TGCAGTGCTAGAGACCTTAGCGGGGGGAAGACCCAGTACTTC. The chain recombines TRBV20-1 with TRBJ2-5; 10 nucleotides agree with TRBD2. The length of the CDR3 is 14 residues. Germline CDR1 is DFQATT and CDR2 is SNEGSKA (reference sequence). V trimming: 0 bases; J trimming: 6 bases; junction bases outside the gene matches: 4.

This clonotype was seen ten or more times. V is TRBV12-3 or TRBV12-4 and J is TRBJ2-2, with 12 bases aligning to TRBD2. The CDR3 covers 16 residues. After removal of 5 bases from V and 4 bases from J, the junction contained 5 bases not matched to a gene. The CDR3 loop reads CASSRTSGVGTGELFF. The CDR3, as DNA: TGTGCCAGCAGTAGGACTAGCGGGGTCGGCACCGGGGAGCTGTTTTTT.